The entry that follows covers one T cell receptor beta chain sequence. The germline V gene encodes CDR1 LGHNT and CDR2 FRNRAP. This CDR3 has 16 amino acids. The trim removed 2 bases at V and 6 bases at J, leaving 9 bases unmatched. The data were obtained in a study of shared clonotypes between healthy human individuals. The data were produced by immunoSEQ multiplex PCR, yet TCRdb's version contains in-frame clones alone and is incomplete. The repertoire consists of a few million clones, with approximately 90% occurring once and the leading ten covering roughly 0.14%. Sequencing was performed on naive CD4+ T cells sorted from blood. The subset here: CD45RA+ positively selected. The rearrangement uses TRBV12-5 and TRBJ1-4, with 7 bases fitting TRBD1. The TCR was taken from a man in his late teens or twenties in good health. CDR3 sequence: CASGLRQGRGDEKLFF. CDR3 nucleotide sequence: TGTGCTAGTGGTTTGCGACAGGGAAGGGGGGATGAAAAACTGTTTTTT.